The rows below give T cell receptor beta chains drawn from one sample of a study of blood T cell repertoires in COVID-19. Using immunoSEQ multiplex PCR, the repertoire was profiled, and TCRdb retains in-frame clones only, with some absent. The sample yields fewer than 150,000 clones, 90% seen once. Sequenced sample: peripheral blood. All receptors come from a woman aged 55-70 years with COVID-19, enrolled during active disease. Both conserved end residues are part of each CDR3. A D gene is named only where the DNA matches it firmly. For some rows the clone size is stated as once, few or many, or as a class when expanded; others skip it.

j_call	clone_size	d_call	v_call	cdr3_aa	cdr3_nt
TRBJ2-3	.	.	TRBV5-4	CASSLANRADTQYF	TGTGCCAGCAGCTTGGCCAACAGGGCAGATACGCAGTATTTT
TRBJ2-1	.	TRBD2	TRBV6-5	CASSSPGGVRNEQFF	TGTGCCAGCAGTTCGCCGGGAGGGGTACGGAATGAGCAGTTCTTC
TRBJ2-2	once	.	TRBV19	CASSPGLYGELFF	TGTGCCAGTAGCCCCGGACTCTACGGGGAGCTGTTTTTT
TRBJ1-1	.	.	TRBV14	CASSENRVTEAFF	TGTGCCAGCAGCGAAAACAGGGTGACTGAAGCTTTCTTT
TRBJ1-4	.	TRBD1	TRBV5-1	CASSSGQGTGELFF	TGCGCCAGCAGCTCGGGACAGGGGACCGGAGAACTGTTTTTT
TRBJ1-1	.	.	TRBV7-9	CASSQNTEAFF	TGTGCCAGCAGCCAGAACACTGAAGCTTTCTTT
TRBJ2-7	.	.	TRBV15	CATSREGAPSYEQYF	TGTGCCACCAGCAGAGAGGGGGCGCCCTCCTACGAGCAGTACTTC
TRBJ2-1	.	.	TRBV3-1/TRBV3-2	CAVKGPTSYNEQFF	TGTGCCGTCAAGGGGCCCACGTCCTACAATGAGCAGTTCTTC
TRBJ2-3	.	.	TRBV7-2	CASSLGLPSTDTQYF	TGTGCCAGCAGCCTGGGACTTCCGAGCACAGATACGCAGTATTTT
TRBJ2-5	.	TRBD2	TRBV7-7	CASSLRGLGETQYF	TGTGCCAGCAGCTTACGAGGACTAGGCGAGACCCAGTACTTC